This T cell receptor beta chain was retrieved from a study of radiation and T cells in renal cell carcinoma. Study context: Nephrectomy followed 15 Gy stereotactic body radiation by 4 weeks.

Noted time point: baseline pretreatment blood. Treatment noted: 15 Gy SBRT to primary tumor, nephrectomy 4 weeks later. TCRdb's table, derived via immunoSEQ multiplex PCR, lists solely in-frame clones and lacks some. The sample yields 40,000 to 50,000 clones, 83% seen once. The V and J ends lost 3 bases and 4 bases respectively, with 14 bases between them. The CDR3 is made up of 14 amino acids. Germline-derived CDR1 and CDR2 are SGHKS and YYEKEE (reference sequence). This clonotype was sampled from a woman aged 65 to 85 with renal cell carcinoma. The sequenced sample was blood, obtained from a patient whose treatment included radiotherapy and nephrectomy. The chain carries TRBV5-5 and TRBJ2-7; TRBD2 might be the D (7 bases). CDR3 DNA sequence: TGTGCCAGCAGCTCACAGGGAGGGTTTTACGAGCAGTACTTC. Translated: CASSSQGGFYEQYF.